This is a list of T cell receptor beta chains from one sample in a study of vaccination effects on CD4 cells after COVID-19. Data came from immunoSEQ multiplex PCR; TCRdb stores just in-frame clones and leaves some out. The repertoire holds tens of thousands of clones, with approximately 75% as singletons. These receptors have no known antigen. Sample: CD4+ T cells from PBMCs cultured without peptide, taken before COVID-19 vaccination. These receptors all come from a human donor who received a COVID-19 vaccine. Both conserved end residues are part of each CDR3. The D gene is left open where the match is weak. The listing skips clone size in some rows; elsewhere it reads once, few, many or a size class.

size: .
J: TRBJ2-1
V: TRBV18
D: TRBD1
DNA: TGTGCCAGCTCACCGGACAGGGGGCAGTTCTTC
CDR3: CASSPDRGQFF

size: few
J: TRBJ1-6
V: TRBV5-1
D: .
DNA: TGCGCCAGCAGCTTGGCTGGAGAAAAACATAATTCACCCCTCCACTTT
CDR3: CASSLAGEKHNSPLHF

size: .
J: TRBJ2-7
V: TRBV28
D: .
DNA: TGTGCCAGCAACCCCAGCTCCTACGAGCAGTACTTC
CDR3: CASNPSSYEQYF

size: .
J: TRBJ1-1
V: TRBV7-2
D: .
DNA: TGTGCCAGCAGCCCTCAGGTCATGAACACTGAAGCTTTCTTT
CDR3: CASSPQVMNTEAFF

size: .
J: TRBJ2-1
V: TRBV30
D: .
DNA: TGTGCCTGGAGTGTGGCCTACAATGAGCAGTTCTTC
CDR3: CAWSVAYNEQFF

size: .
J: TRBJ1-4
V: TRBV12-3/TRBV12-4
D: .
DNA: TGTGCCACCCGACCCGGCGGCGAAAAACTGTTTTTT
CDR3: CATRPGGEKLFF

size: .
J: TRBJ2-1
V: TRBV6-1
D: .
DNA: TGTGCCAGCAGTGATGTTGCGGGTTGGGGAATCCAGTTCTTC
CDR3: CASSDVAGWGIQFF

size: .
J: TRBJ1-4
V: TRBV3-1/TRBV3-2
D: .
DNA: TGTGCCAGCAGCCCCTCCGGGACTGAAAAACTGTTTTTT
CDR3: CASSPSGTEKLFF

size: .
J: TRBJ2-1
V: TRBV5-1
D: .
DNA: TGCGCCAGCAGCTTAAACAATGAGCAGTTCTTC
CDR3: CASSLNNEQFF

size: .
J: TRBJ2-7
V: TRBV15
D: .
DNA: TGTGCCACCAGCAGAGATCTTGGGGGACTCGAGCAGTACTTC
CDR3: CATSRDLGGLEQYF